This T cell receptor (beta chain) was sequenced for a study of T cell responses to AZD1222 COVID-19 vaccine. The study, taken as a whole, reports: Reports indicate that nearly half of spike-specific TCRs are directed at unmutated variant regions. At 160-218 and 743-854, vaccine-associated CD4 TCRs were dominant, and they spanned spike. White British people made up most donors, females outnumbered males, and clonal diversity was possibly underestimated.

Combined were second doses at about 4 or about 12 weeks. Trimming stripped 5 bases from V and 3 bases from J, with 8 bases between. CDR1 and CDR2 (germline): LGHDT, YNNKEL (reference sequence). The CDR3 extends over 13 amino acids. Libraries were prepared by immunoSEQ multiplex PCR; TCRdb keeps only in-frame clonotypes and omits some of them. The table has about 56,000 clones, about 80% seen once; the top ten hold 4.5% to 5%. As for this clone: Its antigen is unknown.

The sequences come from peripheral blood, collected 28 days after the second AZD1222 dose. This TCR was sampled from an adult who received the AZD1222 COVID-19 vaccine. V is TRBV3-1 (or the pseudogene TRBV3-2) and J is TRBJ1-5, with D possibly matching TRBD1 (5 bases). CDR3 sequence (DNA): TGTGCCAGCAGCTGGGGGAACAATCAGCCCCAGCATTTT. Encoded protein: CASSWGNNQPQHF.